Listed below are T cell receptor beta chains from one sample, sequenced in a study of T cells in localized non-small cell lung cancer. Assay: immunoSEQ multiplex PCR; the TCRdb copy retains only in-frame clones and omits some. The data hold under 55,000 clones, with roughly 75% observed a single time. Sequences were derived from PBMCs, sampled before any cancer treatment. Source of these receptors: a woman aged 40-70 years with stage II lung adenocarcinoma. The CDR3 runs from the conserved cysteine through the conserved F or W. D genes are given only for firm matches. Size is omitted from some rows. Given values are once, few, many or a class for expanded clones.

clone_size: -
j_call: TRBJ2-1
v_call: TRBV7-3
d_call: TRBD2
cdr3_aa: CASSLRLAGRNEQFF
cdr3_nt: TGTGCCAGCAGCTTAAGACTAGCGGGGCGGAATGAGCAGTTCTTC

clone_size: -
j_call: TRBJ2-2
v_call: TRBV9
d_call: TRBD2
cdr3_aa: CASSADISSGANTGELFF
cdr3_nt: TGTGCCAGCAGCGCGGATATCTCTAGCGGGGCGAACACCGGGGAGCTGTTTTTT

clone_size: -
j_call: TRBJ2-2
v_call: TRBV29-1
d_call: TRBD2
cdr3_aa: CSANSGSANTGELFF
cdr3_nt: TGCAGCGCTAATAGCGGGAGCGCGAACACCGGGGAGCTGTTTTTT

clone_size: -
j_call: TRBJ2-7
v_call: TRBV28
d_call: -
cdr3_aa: CASGGTLYEQYF
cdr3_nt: TGTGCCAGCGGCGGGACACTCTACGAGCAGTACTTC

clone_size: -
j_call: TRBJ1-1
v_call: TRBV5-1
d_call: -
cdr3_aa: CASSDGTVEAFF
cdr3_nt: TGCGCCAGCAGCGACGGGACGGTTGAAGCTTTCTTT

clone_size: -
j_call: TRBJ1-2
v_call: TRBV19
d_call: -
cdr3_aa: CASSRQEPNYGYTF
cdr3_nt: TGTGCCAGTAGTAGACAGGAACCTAACTATGGCTACACCTTC

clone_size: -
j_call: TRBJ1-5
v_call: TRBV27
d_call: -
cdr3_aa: CASRHLSQPQHF
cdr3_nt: TGTGCCAGCAGACACCTCAGTCAGCCCCAGCATTTT

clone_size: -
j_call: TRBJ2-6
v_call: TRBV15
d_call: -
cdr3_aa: CATSLAGANVLTF
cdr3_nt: TGTGCCACCAGTTTAGCTGGGGCCAACGTCCTGACTTTC

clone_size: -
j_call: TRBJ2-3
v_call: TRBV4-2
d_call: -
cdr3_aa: CASSQRLGLGGPGTDTQYF
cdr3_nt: TGTGCCAGCAGTCAACGACTTGGTTTAGGGGGGCCCGGCACAGATACGCAGTATTTT

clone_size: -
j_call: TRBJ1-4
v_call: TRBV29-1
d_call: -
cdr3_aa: CSVESSEKLFF
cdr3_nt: TGCAGCGTTGAATCGTCTGAAAAACTGTTTTTT

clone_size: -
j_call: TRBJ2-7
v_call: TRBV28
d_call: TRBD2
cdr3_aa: CASSTLLGGDEQYF
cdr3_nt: TGTGCCAGCAGTACCCTTCTCGGGGGGGACGAGCAGTACTTC

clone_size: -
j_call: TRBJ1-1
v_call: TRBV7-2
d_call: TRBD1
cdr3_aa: CASSALQGSTEAFF
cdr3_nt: TGTGCCAGCAGCGCCCTACAGGGGAGCACTGAAGCTTTCTTT

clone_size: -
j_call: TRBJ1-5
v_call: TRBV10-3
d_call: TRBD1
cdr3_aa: CAVRDREGQPQHF
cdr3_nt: TGTGCCGTCCGGGACAGGGAGGGTCAGCCCCAGCATTTT

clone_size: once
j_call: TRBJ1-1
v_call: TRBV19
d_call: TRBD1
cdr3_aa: CASRPGQGAGGTEAFF
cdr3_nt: TGTGCCAGTAGGCCGGGACAGGGGGCAGGTGGGACTGAAGCTTTCTTT

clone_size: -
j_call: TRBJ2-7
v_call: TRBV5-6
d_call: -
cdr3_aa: CASSSGLGAYEQYF
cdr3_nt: TGTGCCAGCAGCTCGGGTTTGGGGGCCTACGAGCAGTACTTC

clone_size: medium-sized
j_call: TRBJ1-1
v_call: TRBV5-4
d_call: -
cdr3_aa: CASSLDQGNTEAFF
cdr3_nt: TGTGCCAGCAGCTTGGATCAGGGGAACACTGAAGCTTTCTTT

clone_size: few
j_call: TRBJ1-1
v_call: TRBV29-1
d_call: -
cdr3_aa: CSGRRQDTNTEAFF
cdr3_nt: TGCAGCGGCCGTCGACAGGACACGAACACTGAAGCTTTCTTT

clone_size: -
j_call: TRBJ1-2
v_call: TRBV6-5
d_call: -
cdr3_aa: CASRNMYNYGYTF
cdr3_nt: TGTGCCAGCAGAAATATGTATAACTATGGCTACACCTTC

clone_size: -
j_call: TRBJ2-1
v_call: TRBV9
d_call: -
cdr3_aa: CASSVRVGAADEQFF
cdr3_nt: TGTGCCAGCAGCGTACGGGTGGGGGCAGCTGATGAGCAGTTCTTC

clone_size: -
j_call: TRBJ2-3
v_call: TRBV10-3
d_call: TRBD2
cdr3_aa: CAIKDGGVSTDTQYF
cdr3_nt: TGTGCCATCAAGGACGGGGGGGTTAGCACAGATACGCAGTATTTT

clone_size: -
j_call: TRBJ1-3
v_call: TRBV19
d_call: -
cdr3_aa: CASSFAVPGNTIYF
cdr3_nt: TGTGCCAGTAGTTTCGCGGTCCCTGGAAACACCATATATTTT

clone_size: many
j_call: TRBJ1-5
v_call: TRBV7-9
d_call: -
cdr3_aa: CASSLDSQPQHF
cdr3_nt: TGTGCCAGCAGCTTAGATAGTCAGCCCCAGCATTTT

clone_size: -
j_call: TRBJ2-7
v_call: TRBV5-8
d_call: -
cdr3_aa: CASSLYEQYF
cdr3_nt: TGTGCCAGCAGCTTGTACGAGCAGTACTTC

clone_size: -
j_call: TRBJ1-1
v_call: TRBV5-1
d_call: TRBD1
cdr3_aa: CASSLAPSRTGGNTEAFF
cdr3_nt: TGCGCCAGCAGCTTGGCTCCTTCTAGGACAGGGGGAAACACTGAAGCTTTCTTT

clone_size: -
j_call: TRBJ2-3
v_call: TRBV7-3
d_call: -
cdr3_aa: CASSSTIQVNTQYF
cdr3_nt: TGTGCCAGCAGCTCTACAATCCAAGTAAATACGCAGTATTTT

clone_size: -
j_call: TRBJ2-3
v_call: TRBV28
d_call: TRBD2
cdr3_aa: CASARLGGGSTDTQYF
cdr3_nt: TGTGCCAGTGCCCGACTCGGGGGGGGGAGCACAGATACGCAGTATTTT

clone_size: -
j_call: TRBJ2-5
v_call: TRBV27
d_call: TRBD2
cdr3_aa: CASRLAGGGETQYF
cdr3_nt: TGTGCCAGCAGACTAGCGGGGGGAGGAGAGACCCAGTACTTC

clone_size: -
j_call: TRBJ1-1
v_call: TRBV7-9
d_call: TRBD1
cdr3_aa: CASSWTGDEAFF
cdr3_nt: TGTGCCAGCAGCTGGACAGGGGATGAAGCTTTCTTT

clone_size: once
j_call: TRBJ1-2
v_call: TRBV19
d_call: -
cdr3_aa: CASSILGYGYTF
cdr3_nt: TGTGCCAGTAGTATCCTGGGCTATGGCTACACCTTC

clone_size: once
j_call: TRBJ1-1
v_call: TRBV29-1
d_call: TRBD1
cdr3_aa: CSVRQGANTEAFF
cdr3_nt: TGCAGCGTAAGACAGGGGGCGAACACTGAAGCTTTCTTT